This T cell receptor beta chain came from a study of blood T cell repertoires in COVID-19. On the study more broadly: PBMCs, B-cell-depleted T cells, or T cells provided the cDNA or gDNA that made up the material.

The assay was immunoSEQ multiplex PCR, and TCRdb's table has in-frame clones only and misses some. Counted here are under 350,000 clones, approximately 86% occurring once; the ten biggest clones make up 3.5% to 4.5%. Participants spanned ages about 18 to 90 years and resided in over 20 US areas. Clinical history reported by participants formed the basis on which cohorts were assigned. V lost 9 bases and J lost 2, with 7 bases in between. CDR1 is LNHDA, CDR2 SQIVND, per germline (reference sequence). The CDR3 has 12 amino acids. The chain links TRBV19 to TRBJ2-2, with D tentatively TRBD2 (5 bases). The sequence came from a woman in her 40s with acute COVID-19. The sequencing input was PBMCs or T cells enriched from blood (not recorded which). CDR3 amino acids: CASGVNTGELFF. The CDR3 bases are TGTGCCAGCGGGGTCAACACCGGGGAGCTGTTTTTT.